This TCR beta chain was recovered during a study of T-cell memory formation after mild COVID-19. General study results and limits: Of the contracting clones, CD4+ ones lay mainly in CM and EM, and CD8+ ones in EMRA. Contracting clones, day 15 to 85, had balanced CD4/CD8, and later expanders favored CD4+.

The sample holds a few counts of this clonotype. Its antigen is unknown. 5'RACE, which relied on constant-segment primers, yielded TCR alpha and TCR beta cDNA libraries carrying sample barcodes and UMIs. Each CDR3 protein gets one entry after TCRdb re-called the 5' RACE reads with MiXCR. The sample contains under 650,000 distinct CDR3 sequences, around 17% of which appear only once. V shed 8 bases, J shed 6 bases, and the junction held 11 bases outside the gene matches. This CDR3 region has 15 residues. This clonotype was sampled from an adult woman who had mild COVID-19 (a few samples of this study predate the infection). Cell type and time point are not known. Sequenced input: PBMCs or a T cell subset sorted from them (not recorded which). The chain recombines TRBV12-3 or TRBV12-4 with TRBJ2-2, with 8 nucleotides matching TRBD2. This CDR3 is CASHSRGEVPGELFF. The CDR3 nucleotides are TGTGCCAGCCACTCGCGGGGGGAAGTTCCCGGGGAGCTGTTTTTT.